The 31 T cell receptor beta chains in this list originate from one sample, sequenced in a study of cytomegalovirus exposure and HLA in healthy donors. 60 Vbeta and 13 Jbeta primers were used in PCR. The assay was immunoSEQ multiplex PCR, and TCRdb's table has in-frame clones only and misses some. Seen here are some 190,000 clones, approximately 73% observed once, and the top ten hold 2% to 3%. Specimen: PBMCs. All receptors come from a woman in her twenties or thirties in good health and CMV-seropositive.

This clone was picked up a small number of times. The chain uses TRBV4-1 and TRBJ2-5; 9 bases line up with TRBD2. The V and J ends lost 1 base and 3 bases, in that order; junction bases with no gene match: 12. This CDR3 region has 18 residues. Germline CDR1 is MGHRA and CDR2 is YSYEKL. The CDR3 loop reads CASSQGLLGTSIKETQYF. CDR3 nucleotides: TGCGCCAGCAGCCAAGGGTTGCTGGGGACTAGCATTAAAGAGACCCAGTACTTC.

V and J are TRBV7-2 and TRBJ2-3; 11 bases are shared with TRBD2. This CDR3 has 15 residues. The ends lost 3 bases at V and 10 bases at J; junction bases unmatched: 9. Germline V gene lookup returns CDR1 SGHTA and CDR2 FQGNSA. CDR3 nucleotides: TGTGCCAGCAGCTTCATTAGCGGGGGGGCGTCGCCGCAGTATTTT. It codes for CASSFISGGASPQYF.

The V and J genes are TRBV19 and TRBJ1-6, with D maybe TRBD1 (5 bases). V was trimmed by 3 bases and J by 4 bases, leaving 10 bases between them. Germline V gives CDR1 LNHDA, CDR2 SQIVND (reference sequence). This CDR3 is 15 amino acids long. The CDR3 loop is CASSMEGAYNSPLHF. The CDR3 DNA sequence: TGTGCCAGTAGTATGGAAGGGGCATATAATTCACCCCTCCACTTT.

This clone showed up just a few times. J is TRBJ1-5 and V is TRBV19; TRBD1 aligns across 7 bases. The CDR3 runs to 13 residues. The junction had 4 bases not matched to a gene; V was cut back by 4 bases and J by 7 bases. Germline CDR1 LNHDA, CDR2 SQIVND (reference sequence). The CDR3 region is CASSTDREQPQHF. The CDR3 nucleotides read TGTGCCAGTAGTACCGACAGGGAACAGCCCCAGCATTTT.

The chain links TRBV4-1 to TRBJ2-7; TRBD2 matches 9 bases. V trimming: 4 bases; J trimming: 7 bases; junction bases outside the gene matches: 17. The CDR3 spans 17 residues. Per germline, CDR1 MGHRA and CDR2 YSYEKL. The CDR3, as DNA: TGCGCCAGCAGCCCTAACGGCCTAGCGGGGTCCCGGCGTGAGCAGTACTTC. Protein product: CASSPNGLAGSRREQYF.

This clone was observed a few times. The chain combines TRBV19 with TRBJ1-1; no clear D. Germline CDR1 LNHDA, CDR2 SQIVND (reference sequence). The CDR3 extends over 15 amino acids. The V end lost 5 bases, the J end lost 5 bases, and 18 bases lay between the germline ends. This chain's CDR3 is CASSPYPTGRTEAFF. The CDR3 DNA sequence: TGTGCCAGTAGTCCCTACCCGACCGGGAGGACTGAAGCTTTCTTT.

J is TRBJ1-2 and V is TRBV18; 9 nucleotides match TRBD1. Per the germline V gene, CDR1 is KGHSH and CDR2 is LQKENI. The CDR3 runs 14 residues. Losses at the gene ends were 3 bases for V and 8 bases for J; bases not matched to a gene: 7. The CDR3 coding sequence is TGTGCCAGCTCACCCGGGACAGGGACCAGCGGCTACACCTTC. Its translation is CASSPGTGTSGYTF.

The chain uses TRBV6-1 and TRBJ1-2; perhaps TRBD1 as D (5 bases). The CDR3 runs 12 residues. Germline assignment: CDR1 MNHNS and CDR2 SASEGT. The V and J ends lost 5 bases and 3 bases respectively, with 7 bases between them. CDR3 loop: CASSPGDYGYTF. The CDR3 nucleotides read TGTGCCAGCAGTCCGGGGGACTATGGCTACACCTTC.

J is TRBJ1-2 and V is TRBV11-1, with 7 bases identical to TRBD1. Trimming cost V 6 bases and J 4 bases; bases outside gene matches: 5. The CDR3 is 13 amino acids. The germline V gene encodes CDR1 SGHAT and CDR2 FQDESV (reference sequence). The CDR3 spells CASSSQGVYGYTF. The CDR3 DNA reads TGTGCCAGCAGTTCGCAGGGGGTCTATGGCTACACCTTC.

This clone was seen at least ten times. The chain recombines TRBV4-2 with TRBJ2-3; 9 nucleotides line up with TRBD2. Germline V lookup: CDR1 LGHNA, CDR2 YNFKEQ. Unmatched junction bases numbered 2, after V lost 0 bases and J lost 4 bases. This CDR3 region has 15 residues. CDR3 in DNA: TGTGCCAGCAGCCAAGAGCGGGGGGGCCCAGATACGCAGTATTTT. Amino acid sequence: CASSQERGGPDTQYF.

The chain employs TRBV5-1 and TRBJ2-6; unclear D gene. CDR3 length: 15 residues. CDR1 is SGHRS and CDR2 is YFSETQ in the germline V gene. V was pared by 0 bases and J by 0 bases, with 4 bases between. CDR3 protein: CASSLDSSGANVLTF. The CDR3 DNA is TGCGCCAGCAGCTTGGACAGCTCTGGGGCCAACGTCCTGACTTTC.

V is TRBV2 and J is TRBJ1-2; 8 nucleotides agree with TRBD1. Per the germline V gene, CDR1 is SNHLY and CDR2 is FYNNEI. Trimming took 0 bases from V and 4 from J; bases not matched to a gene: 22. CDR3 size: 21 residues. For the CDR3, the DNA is TGTGCCAGCAGTGAAGCAGCAGGGGGTTGGAGGGAGGACAGGGTGACCTATGGCTACACCTTC. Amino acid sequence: CASSEAAGGWREDRVTYGYTF.

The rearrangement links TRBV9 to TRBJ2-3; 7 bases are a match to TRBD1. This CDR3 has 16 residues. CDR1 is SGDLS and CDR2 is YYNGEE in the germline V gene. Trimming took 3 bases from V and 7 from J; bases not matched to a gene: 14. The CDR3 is CASSDDREKADHTQYF. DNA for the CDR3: TGTGCCAGCAGCGACGACAGGGAAAAGGCCGATCATACGCAGTATTTT. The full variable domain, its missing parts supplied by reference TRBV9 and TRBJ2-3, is DSGVTQTPKHLITATGQRVTLRCSPRSGDLSVYWYQQSLDQGLQFLIQYYNGEERAKGNILERFSAQQFPDLHSELNLSSLELGDSALYFCASSDDREKADHTQYFGPGTRLTVL.

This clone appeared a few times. The CDR3 loop reads CASRGTEKQYGIQYF. The CDR3 coding sequence is TGTGCCAGCAGGGGGACAGAGAAGCAGTACGGCATTCAGTACTTC. The genes are TRBV2 and TRBJ2-4; 7 nucleotides align to TRBD1. Germline V CDR1 and CDR2: SNHLY, FYNNEI. The CDR3 length is 15 residues. Trimming cost V 6 bases and J 9 bases; bases outside gene matches: 14.

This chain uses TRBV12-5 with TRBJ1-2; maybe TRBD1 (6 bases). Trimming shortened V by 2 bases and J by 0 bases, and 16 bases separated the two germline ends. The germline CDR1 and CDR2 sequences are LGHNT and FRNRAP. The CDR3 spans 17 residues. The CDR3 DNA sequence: TGTGCTAGTGGTTTGCGGTCTGGGGGACAAACTAACTATGGCTACACCTTC. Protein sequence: CASGLRSGGQTNYGYTF. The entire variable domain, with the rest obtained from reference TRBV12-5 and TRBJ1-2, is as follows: DARVTQTPRHKVTEMGQEVTMRCQPILGHNTVFWYRQTMMQGLELLAYFRNRAPLDDSGMPKDRFSAEMPDATLATLKIQPSEPRDSAVYFCASGLRSGGQTNYGYTFGSGTRLTVV.

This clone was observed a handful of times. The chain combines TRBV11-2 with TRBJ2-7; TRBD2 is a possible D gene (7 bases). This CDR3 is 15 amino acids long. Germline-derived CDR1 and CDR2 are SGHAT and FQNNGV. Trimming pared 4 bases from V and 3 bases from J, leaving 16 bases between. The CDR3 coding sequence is TGTGCCAGCAGCTGGGGGGCCGGGACTAACTACGAGCAGTACTTC. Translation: CASSWGAGTNYEQYF.

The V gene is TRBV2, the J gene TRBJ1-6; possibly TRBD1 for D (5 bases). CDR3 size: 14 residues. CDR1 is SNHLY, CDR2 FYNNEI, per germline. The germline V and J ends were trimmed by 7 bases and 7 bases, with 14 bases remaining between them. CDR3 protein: CASMVAGWNSPLHF. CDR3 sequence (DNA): TGTGCCAGCATGGTTGCAGGGTGGAATTCACCCCTCCACTTT.

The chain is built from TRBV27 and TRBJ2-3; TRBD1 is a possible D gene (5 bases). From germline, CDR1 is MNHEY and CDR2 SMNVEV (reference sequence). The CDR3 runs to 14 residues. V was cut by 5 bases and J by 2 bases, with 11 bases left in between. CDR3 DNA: TGTGCCAGCAGTCTCCGACAGCTCACAGATACGCAGTATTTT. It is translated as CASSLRQLTDTQYF.

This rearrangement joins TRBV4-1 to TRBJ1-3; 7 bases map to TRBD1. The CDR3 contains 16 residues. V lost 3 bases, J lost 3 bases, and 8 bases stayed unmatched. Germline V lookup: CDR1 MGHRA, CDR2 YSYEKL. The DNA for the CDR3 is TGCGCCAGCAGCCAGCCCACAGGGGCCGGTGGAAACACCATATATTTT. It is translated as CASSQPTGAGGNTIYF.

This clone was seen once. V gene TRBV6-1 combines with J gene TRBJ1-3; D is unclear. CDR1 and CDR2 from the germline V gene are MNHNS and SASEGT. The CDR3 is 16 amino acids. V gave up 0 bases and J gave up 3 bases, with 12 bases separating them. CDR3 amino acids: CASSEALLYSGNTIYF. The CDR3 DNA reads TGTGCCAGCAGTGAAGCGCTTCTCTATAGTGGAAACACCATATATTTT.

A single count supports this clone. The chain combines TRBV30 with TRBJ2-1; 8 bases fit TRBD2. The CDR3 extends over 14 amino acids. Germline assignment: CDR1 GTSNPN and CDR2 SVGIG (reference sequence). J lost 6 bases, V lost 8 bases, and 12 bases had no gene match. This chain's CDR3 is CARFPGGGTNEQFF. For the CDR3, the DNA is TGTGCCCGGTTTCCCGGGGGGGGGACCAATGAGCAGTTCTTC.

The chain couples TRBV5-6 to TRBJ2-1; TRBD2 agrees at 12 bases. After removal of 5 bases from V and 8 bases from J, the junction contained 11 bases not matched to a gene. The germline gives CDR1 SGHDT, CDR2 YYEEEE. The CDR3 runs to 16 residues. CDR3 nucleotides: TGTGCCAGCAGTCTCCTCCAGACTAGCGGGGGCCATGAGCAGTTCTTC. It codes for CASSLLQTSGGHEQFF.

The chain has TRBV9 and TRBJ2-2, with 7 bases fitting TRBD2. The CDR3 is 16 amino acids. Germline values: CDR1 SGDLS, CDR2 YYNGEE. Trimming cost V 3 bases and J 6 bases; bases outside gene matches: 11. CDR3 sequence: CASSGLRGVTAGELFF. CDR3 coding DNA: TGTGCCAGCAGCGGACTTCGGGGGGTTACGGCCGGGGAGCTGTTTTTT.

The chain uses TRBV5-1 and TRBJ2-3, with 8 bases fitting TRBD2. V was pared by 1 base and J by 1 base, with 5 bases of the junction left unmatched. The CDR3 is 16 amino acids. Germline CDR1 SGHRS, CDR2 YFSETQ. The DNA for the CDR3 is TGCGCCAGCAGCTTGTCCCCGGGACTAGGCACAGATACGCAGTATTTT. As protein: CASSLSPGLGTDTQYF.

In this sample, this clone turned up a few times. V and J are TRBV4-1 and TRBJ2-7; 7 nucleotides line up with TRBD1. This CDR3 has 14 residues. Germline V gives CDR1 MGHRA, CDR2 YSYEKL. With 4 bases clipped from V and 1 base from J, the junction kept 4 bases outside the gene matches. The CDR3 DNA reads TGCGCCAGCAGCCCGGGACAGTTTTCCTACGAGCAGTACTTC. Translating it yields CASSPGQFSYEQYF.

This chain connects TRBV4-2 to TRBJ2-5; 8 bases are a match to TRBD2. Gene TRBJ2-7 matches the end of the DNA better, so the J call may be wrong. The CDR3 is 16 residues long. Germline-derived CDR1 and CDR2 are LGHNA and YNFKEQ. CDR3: CASSQGSGGPSYEQYF. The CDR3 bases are TGTGCCAGCAGCCAAGGGAGCGGGGGTCCCTCCTACGAGCAGTACTTC.

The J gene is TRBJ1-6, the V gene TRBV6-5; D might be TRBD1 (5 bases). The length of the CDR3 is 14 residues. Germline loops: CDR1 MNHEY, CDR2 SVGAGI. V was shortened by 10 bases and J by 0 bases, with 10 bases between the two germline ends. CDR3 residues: CAIRGSSYNSPLHF. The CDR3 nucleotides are TGTGCCATACGGGGGAGCTCCTATAATTCACCCCTCCACTTT.

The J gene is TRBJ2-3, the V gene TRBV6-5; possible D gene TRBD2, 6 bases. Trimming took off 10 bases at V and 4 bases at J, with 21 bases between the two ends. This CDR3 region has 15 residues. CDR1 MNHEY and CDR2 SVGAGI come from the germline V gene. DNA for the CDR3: TGTGCCATCGCGGCGACCGGGGGACGGTCAGATACGCAGTATTTT. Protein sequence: CAIAATGGRSDTQYF.

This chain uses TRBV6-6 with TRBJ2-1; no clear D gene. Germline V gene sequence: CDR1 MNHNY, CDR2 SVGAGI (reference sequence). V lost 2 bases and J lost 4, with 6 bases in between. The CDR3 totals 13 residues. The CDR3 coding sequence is TGTGCCAGCAGTTACAATTATTACAATGAGCAGTTCTTC. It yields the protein CASSYNYYNEQFF.

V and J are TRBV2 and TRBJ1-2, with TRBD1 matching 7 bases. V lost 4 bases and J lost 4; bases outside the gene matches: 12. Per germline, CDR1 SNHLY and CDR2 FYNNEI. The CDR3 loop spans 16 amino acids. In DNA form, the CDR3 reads TGTGCCAGCAGTGGCCACCGGGACAGTAAATCCTATGGCTACACCTTC. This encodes CASSGHRDSKSYGYTF.

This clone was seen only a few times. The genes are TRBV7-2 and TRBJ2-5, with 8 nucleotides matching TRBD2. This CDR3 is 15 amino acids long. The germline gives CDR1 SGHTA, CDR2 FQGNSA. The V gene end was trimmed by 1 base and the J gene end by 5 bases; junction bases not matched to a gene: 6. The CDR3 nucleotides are TGTGCCAGCAGCTTAGAGACGGGGGGGCTCGAGACCCAGTACTTC. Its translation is CASSLETGGLETQYF.